Included here is one T cell receptor (beta chain) sequence, with context. This clone came up once. No antigen is known for it. The input lacks base qualities; no much larger clone sits a single base away. Preparation of the library involved the immunoSEQ multiplex PCR assay. TCRdb carries this immuneACCESS record with in-frame sequences only. Its versions omit some clonotypes, under half of them owing to an unresolved V gene in the studies checked, with the rest unexplained. Recorded for this sample are some 5,600 clones; 70% to 90% of them occurred a single time. The ten largest clonotypes hold approximately 7.1% of the sample. The trim is 3 bases for V and 3 bases for J, with a gap of 13 bases between the germline ends. The CDR3 has 15 amino acids, counting the end cysteine and phenylalanine. The retained sequence is limited to the CDR3, 45 bases, with the frame set at the first base. Via the germline V gene (reference sequence), CDR1 is SGHKS and CDR2 YYEKEE.

This entry is derived from a study of control samples from healthy donors and cancer patients (dated by TCRdb to 2020 to 2021). This clonotype was obtained from a female donor with lung cancer. Sequencing used formalin-fixed, paraffin-embedded tissue. Rearrangement joined TRBV5-5 to TRBJ1-5, with the D gene not confidently named. The CDR3 in this case is CASSSSTEFNQPQHF. The nucleotide sequence is given as TGTGCCAGCAGCTCATCCACAGAATTCAATCAGCCCCAGCATTTT.